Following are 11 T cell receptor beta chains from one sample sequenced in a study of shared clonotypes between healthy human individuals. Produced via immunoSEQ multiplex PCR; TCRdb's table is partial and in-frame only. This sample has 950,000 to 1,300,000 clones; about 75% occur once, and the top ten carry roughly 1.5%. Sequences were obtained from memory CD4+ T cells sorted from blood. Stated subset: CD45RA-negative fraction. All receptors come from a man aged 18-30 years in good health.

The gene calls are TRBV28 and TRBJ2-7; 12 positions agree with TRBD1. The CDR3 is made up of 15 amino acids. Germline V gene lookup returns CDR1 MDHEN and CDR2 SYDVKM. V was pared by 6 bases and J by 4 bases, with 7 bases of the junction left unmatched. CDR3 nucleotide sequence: TGTGCCAGCAGCCCCGGGACAGGGGGCAAGTACGAGCAGTACTTC. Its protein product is CASSPGTGGKYEQYF. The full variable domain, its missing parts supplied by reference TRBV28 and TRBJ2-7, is DVKVTQSSRYLVKRTGEKVFLECVQDMDHENMFWYRQDPGLGLRLIYFSYDVKMKEKGDIPEGYSVSREKKERFSLILESASTNQTSMYLCASSPGTGGKYEQYFGPGTRLTVT.

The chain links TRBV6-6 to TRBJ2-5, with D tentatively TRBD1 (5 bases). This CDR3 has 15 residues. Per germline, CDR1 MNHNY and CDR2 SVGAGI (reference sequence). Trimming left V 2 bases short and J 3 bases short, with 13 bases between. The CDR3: CASSYQGSNEETQYF. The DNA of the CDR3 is TGTGCCAGCAGTTACCAGGGTTCCAATGAAGAGACCCAGTACTTC.

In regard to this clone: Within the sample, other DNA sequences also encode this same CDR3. CDR3 sequence: CASSPQPMNTEAFF. In DNA, the CDR3 is TGTGCCAGCTCACCCCAACCTATGAACACTGAAGCTTTCTTT. The V call is TRBV18, the J call TRBJ1-1; D call uncertain. V shed 3 bases and J shed 0 bases, with 8 bases lying between them. CDR3 length: 14 residues. Germline CDR1 reads KGHSH; CDR2 reads LQKENI.

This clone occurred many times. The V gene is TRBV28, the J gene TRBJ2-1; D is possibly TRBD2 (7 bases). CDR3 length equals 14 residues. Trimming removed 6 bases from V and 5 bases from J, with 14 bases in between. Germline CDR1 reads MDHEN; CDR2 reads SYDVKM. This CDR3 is CASRPGGANNEQFF. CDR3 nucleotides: TGTGCCAGCAGGCCGGGGGGCGCCAACAATGAGCAGTTCTTC.

The CDR3, as DNA: TGTGCCAGCAGTGATAGGGGGGCTCGGTCCCCCGGGGAGCTGTTTTTT. Residues: CASSDRGARSPGELFF. The J gene is TRBJ2-2, the V gene TRBV6-1; D possibly matches TRBD1 or TRBD2 (6 bases each). The CDR3 spans 16 residues. The ends were cut back, 3 bases at V and 6 bases at J, with 17 bases in the middle. Germline CDR1 is MNHNS and CDR2 is SASEGT.

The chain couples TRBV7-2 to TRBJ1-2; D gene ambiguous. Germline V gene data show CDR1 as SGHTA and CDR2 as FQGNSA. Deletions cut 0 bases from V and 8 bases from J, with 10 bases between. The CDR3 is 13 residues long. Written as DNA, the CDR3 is TGTGCCAGCAGCTTAGCGCGGACCGGAGGCTACACCTTC. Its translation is CASSLARTGGYTF.

CDR3 residues: CASSLSGGTEAFF. The CDR3, as DNA: TGTGCCAGCAGTTTATCCGGCGGTACTGAAGCTTTCTTT. The rearrangement links TRBV27 to TRBJ1-1; no definite D call. Germline loops: CDR1 MNHEY, CDR2 SMNVEV (reference sequence). The CDR3 is made up of 13 amino acids. V gave up 0 bases and J gave up 5 bases, with 7 bases separating them.

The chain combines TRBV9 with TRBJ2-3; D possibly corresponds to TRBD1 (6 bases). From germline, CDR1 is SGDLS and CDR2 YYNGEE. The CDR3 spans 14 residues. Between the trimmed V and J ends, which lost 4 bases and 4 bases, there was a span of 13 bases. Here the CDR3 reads CASSFRGAADTQYF. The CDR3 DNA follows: TGTGCCAGCAGCTTCAGGGGTGCAGCAGATACGCAGTATTTT. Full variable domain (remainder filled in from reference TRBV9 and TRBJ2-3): DSGVTQTPKHLITATGQRVTLRCSPRSGDLSVYWYQQSLDQGLQFLIQYYNGEERAKGNILERFSAQQFPDLHSELNLSSLELGDSALYFCASSFRGAADTQYFGPGTRLTVL.

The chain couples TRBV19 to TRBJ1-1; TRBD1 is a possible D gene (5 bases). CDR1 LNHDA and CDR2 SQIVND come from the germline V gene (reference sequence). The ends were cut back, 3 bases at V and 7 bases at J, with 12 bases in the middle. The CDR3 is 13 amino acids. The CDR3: CASSILGTVEAFF. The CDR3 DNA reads TGTGCCAGTAGTATTCTCGGGACGGTTGAAGCTTTCTTT.

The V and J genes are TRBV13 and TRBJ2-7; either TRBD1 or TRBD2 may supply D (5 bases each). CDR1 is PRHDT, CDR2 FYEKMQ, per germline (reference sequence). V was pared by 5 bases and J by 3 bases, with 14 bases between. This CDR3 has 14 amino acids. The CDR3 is CASSTQGRGYEQYF. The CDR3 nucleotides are TGTGCCAGCAGCACCCAGGGACGGGGCTACGAGCAGTACTTC.

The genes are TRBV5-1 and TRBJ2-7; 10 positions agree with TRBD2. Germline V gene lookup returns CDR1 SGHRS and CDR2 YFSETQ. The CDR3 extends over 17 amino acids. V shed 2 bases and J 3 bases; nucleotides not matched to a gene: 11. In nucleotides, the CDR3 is TGCGCCAGCAGCTTTGGCCCTTCCAGCGGGAGGGTCTACGAGCAGTACTTC. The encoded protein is CASSFGPSSGRVYEQYF.